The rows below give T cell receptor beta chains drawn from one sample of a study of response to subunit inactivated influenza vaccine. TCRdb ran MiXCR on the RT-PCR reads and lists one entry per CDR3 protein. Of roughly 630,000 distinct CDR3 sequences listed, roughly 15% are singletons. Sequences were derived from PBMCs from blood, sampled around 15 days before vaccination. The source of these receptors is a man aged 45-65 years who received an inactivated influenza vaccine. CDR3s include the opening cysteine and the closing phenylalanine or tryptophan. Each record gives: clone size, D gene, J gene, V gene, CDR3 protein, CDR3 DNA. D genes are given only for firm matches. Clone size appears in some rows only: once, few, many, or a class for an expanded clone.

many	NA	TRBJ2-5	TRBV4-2	CASSQGVQDYQETQYF	TGTGCCAGCAGCCAAGGAGTACAGGACTACCAAGAGACCCAGTACTTC
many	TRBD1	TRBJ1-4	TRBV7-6	CASSLVPPGTGGEKLFF	TGTGCCAGCAGCTTAGTACCCCCCGGGACAGGGGGCGAAAAACTGTTTTTT
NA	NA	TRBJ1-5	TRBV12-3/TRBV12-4	CASTQTGFGGNQPQHF	TGTGCCAGCACCCAGACAGGCTTCGGGGGCAATCAGCCCCAGCATTTT
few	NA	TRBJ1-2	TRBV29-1	CSVDTPEENLGYGYTF	TGCAGCGTTGACACCCCCGAAGAGAACCTAGGCTATGGCTACACCTTC
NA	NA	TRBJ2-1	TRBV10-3	CAAGISYNEQFF	TGTGCCGCAGGGATCTCCTACAATGAGCAGTTCTTC
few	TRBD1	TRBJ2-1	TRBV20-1	CSASDRGGGNEQFF	TGCAGTGCTAGCGACAGGGGTGGGGGCAATGAGCAGTTCTTC
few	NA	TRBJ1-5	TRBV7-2	CASSLGQGNNQPQHF	TGTGCCAGCAGCTTAGGCCAGGGGAACAATCAGCCCCAGCATTTT
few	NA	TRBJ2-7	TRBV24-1	CATSDTIWPYEQYF	TGTGCCACCAGTGACACTATTTGGCCCTACGAGCAGTACTTC
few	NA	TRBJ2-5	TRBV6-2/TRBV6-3	CASTLPRETQYF	TGTGCCAGCACTCTACCAAGAGAGACCCAGTACTTC
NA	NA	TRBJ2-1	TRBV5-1	CASSLRAPIYNEQFF	TGCGCCAGCAGCTTGCGAGCGCCCATCTACAATGAGCAGTTCTTC
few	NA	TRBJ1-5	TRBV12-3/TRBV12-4	CASSLGGGGSSNQPQHF	TGTGCCAGCAGTTTAGGCGGGGGGGGGTCTAGCAATCAGCCCCAGCATTTT
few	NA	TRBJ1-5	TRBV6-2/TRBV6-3	CASSYSKGFGPQHF	TGTGCCAGCAGTTACTCGAAAGGATTCGGCCCCCAGCATTTT
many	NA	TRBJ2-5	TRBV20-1	CSAREETQYF	TGCAGTGCTAGAGAAGAGACCCAGTACTTC
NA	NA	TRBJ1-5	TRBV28	CASRPGSAWGYSNQPQHF	TGTGCCAGCAGGCCAGGGTCCGCATGGGGCTATAGCAATCAGCCCCAGCATTTT
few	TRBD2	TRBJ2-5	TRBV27	CASSIIGLAGEIQETQYF	TGTGCCAGCAGTATAATTGGACTAGCGGGGGAGATCCAAGAGACCCAGTACTTC
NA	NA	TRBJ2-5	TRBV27	CASSPTTLQETQYF	TGTGCCAGCAGCCCGACTACACTCCAAGAGACCCAGTACTTC
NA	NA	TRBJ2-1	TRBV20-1	CSARHIRGGHSSYNEQFF	TGCAGTGCTAGACACATACGAGGGGGGCATAGCTCCTACAATGAGCAGTTCTTC
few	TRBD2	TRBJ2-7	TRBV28	CASSGSGGSRQYF	TGTGCCAGCAGTGGGAGCGGGGGGTCAAGGCAGTACTTC
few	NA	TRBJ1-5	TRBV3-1	CASSLGRASNQPQHF	TGTGCCAGCAGCCTAGGGCGGGCTAGCAATCAGCCCCAGCATTTT
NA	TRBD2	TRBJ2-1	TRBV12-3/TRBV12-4	CASSGLAGGPYYNEQFF	TGTGCCAGCAGTGGACTAGCGGGGGGGCCTTACTACAATGAGCAGTTCTTC